This TCR beta chain appears in the sequencing data of a study of cytomegalovirus exposure and HLA in healthy donors. This CDR3 has 16 residues. CDR1 is SGHVS and CDR2 is FNYEAQ in the germline V gene. Deletions cut 5 bases from V and 5 bases from J, with 20 bases between. Study results and limitations: Excluded: some indistinguishable V segments such as TRBV6-2 and TRBV6-3.

It was with 60 Vbeta and 13 Jbeta primers that the PCR ran. This table comes from immunoSEQ multiplex PCR, and its TCRdb copy is limited to in-frame clones, with some not included. This sample has roughly 190,000 clones; around four fifths occur once, and the top ten carry about 0.84%. Comments on this clone: Its cognate antigen is unknown.

The sequenced sample consisted of PBMCs. The source is a woman in her late teens or twenties in good health and CMV-seronegative. V is TRBV7-6 and J is TRBJ2-3; possibly TRBD1 for D (6 bases). The CDR3 DNA follows: TGTGCCAGCAGCCCAGGGGTCGGGGACCTCGGAGATACGCAGTATTTT. Encoded protein: CASSPGVGDLGDTQYF.